This TCR beta chain was captured by sequencing in a study of cytomegalovirus exposure and HLA in healthy donors. The V gene end was trimmed by 0 bases and the J gene end by 3 bases; junction bases not matched to a gene: 3. Germline CDR1 is MNHEY and CDR2 is SVGAGI. CDR3 size: 16 residues. Data came from immunoSEQ multiplex PCR; TCRdb stores just in-frame clones and leaves some out. The repertoire has roughly 130,000 clones, around 92% of them found once; the top ten carry 3% to 3.5%. This TCR was recovered from a man aged 30 to 45 in good health and CMV-seronegative. Sequenced sample: PBMCs. The chain links TRBV6-5 to TRBJ2-4; 9 positions agree with TRBD1. The CDR3 DNA reads as TGTGCCAGCAGTTACTCGAGACAGGGGGTCAAAAACATTCAGTACTTC. Its protein is CASSYSRQGVKNIQYF.